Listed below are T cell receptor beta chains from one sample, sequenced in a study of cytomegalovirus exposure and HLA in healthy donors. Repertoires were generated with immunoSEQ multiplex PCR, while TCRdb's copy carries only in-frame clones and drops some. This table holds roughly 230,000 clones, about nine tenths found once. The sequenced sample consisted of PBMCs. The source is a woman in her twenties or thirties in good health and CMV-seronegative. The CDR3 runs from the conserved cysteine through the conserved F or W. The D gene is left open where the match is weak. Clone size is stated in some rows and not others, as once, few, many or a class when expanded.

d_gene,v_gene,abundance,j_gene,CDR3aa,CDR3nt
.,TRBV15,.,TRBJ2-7,CATSLGLNYEQYF,TGTGCCACCTCTCTCGGTCTCAACTACGAGCAGTACTTC
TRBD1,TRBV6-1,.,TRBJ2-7,CASRVPGQGREQYF,TGTGCCAGCAGAGTGCCGGGACAGGGCAGGGAGCAGTACTTC
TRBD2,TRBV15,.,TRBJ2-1,CATSSPGTSGNNEQFF,TGTGCCACCAGCAGTCCCGGGACTAGCGGAAACAATGAGCAGTTCTTC
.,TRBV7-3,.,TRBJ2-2,CASSPTGTGELFF,TGTGCCAGCAGCCCCACGGGAACTGGGGAGCTGTTTTTT
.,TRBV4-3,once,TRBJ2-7,CASSSEQGFYEQYF,TGCGCCAGCAGTTCCGAGCAGGGTTTCTACGAGCAGTACTTC
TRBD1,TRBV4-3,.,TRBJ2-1,CASSQERDRTYNEQFF,TGCGCCAGCAGCCAAGAAAGGGACAGGACCTACAATGAGCAGTTCTTC
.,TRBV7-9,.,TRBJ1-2,CASSLAGRVLDYTF,TGTGCCAGCAGCTTAGCCGGCAGGGTGTTGGACTACACCTTC
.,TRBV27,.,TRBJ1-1,CASRNRQALGTEAFF,TGTGCCAGCAGAAACCGACAGGCCCTCGGTACTGAAGCTTTCTTT
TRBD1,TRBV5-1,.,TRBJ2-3,CASSSDRGVTDTQYF,TGCGCCAGCAGCTCTGACAGGGGAGTCACAGATACGCAGTATTTT
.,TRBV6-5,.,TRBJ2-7,CASRAGALYEQYF,TGTGCCAGCAGGGCAGGGGCCCTTTACGAGCAGTACTTC
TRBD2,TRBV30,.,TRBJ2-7,CAWSVGGLAGQLRDYEQYF,TGTGCCTGGAGTGTAGGAGGGCTAGCGGGACAGTTAAGGGACTACGAGCAGTACTTC
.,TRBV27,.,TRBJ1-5,CASSLLGGGNQPQHF,TGTGCCAGCAGTTTATTGGGGGGTGGCAATCAGCCCCAGCATTTT
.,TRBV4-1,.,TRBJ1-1,CASSQGEGLNTEAFF,TGCGCCAGCAGCCAAGGCGAAGGGTTGAACACTGAAGCTTTCTTT
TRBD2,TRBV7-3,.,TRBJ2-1,CASSRRLAAYNEQFF,TGTGCCAGCAGCCGAAGACTAGCGGCTTACAATGAGCAGTTCTTC
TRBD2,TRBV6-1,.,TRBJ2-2,CASSEVLAGESVGNTGELFF,TGTGCCAGCAGTGAAGTACTAGCGGGAGAGTCGGTGGGTAACACCGGGGAGCTGTTTTTT
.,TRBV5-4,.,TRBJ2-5,CASSLGPRSQETQYF,TGTGCCAGCAGCTTGGGTCCGCGGAGCCAAGAGACCCAGTACTTC
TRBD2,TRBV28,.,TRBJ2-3,CASSLGLLAGGRTDTQYF,TGTGCCAGCAGTTTGGGGCTGCTTGCGGGAGGGAGAACAGATACGCAGTATTTT
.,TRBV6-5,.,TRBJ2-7,CASTTGSGEQYF,TGTGCCAGCACAACAGGGTCCGGGGAGCAGTACTTC
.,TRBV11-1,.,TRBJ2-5,CASSSRLPGREETQYF,TGTGCCAGCAGCTCCCGGCTACCGGGCAGAGAAGAGACCCAGTACTTC
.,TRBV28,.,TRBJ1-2,CASTPPGSNYGYTF,TGTGCCAGCACCCCACCGGGCAGTAACTATGGCTACACCTTC
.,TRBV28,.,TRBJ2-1,CASRTTRGRWYNEQFF,TGTGCCAGCAGGACGACCCGGGGGAGATGGTACAATGAGCAGTTCTTC
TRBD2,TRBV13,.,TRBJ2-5,CASSYRRTSQETQYF,TGTGCCAGCAGCTACCGAAGGACTAGCCAAGAGACCCAGTACTTC
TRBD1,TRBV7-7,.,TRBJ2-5,CASSLSTGGQETQYF,TGTGCCAGCAGCTTGTCGACAGGGGGCCAAGAGACCCAGTACTTC
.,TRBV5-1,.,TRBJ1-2,CASSPDRGGYTF,TGCGCCAGCAGCCCGGACAGAGGAGGCTACACCTTC
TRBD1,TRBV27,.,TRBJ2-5,CASSVGTGLTEGQYF,TGTGCCAGCAGTGTCGGGACAGGCCTGACGGAAGGCCAGTACTTC
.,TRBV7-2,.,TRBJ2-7,CASSRDPSEEQYF,TGTGCCAGCAGCCGGGACCCCTCGGAAGAGCAGTACTTC
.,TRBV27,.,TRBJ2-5,CASSWAGTAPETQYF,TGTGCCAGCAGTTGGGCCGGGACCGCACCGGAGACCCAGTACTTC
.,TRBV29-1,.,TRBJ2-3,CSVEDRGNTQYF,TGCAGCGTTGAAGATAGAGGGAATACGCAGTATTTT
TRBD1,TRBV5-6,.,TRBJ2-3,CASNYGTGSSDTQYF,TGTGCCAGCAATTACGGGACAGGGAGTTCAGATACGCAGTATTTT
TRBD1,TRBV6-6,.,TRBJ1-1,CASSAQGALGFF,TGTGCCAGCAGCGCGCAGGGGGCTTTGGGTTTCTTT
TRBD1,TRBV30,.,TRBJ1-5,CAWSGGQGGTVAQHF,TGTGCCTGGAGTGGCGGACAGGGGGGCACGGTAGCCCAGCATTTT
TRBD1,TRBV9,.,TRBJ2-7,CASSADRGLYPYEQYF,TGTGCCAGCAGCGCCGACAGGGGGCTATATCCCTACGAGCAGTACTTC
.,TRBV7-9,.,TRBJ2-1,CASSLVPVGSSYNEQFF,TGTGCCAGCAGCTTAGTCCCAGTCGGAAGCTCCTACAATGAGCAGTTCTTC
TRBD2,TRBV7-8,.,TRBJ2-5,CASSSRRSGLAGSEETQYF,TGTGCCAGCAGCTCCCGGCGATCTGGACTAGCGGGATCCGAAGAGACCCAGTACTTC
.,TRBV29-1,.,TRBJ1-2,CSVEAALRDYGYTF,TGCAGCGTTGAAGCGGCCCTAAGGGACTATGGCTACACCTTC
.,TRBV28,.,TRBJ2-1,CASSLSGRGNEQFF,TGTGCCAGCAGTTTATCGGGAAGAGGCAATGAGCAGTTCTTC
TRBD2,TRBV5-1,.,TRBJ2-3,CASSSGLAGGDTQYF,TGCGCCAGCAGCTCCGGACTAGCGGGAGGAGATACGCAGTATTTT
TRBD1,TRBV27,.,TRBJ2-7,CASRMGQGYDEQYF,TGTGCCAGCAGAATGGGACAGGGATACGACGAGCAGTACTTC
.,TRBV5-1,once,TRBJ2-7,CASSLDRSSYEQYF,TGCGCCAGCAGCTTGGACAGGAGCTCCTACGAGCAGTACTTC
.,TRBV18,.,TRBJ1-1,CASSPPSRMGNTEAFF,TGTGCCAGCTCACCACCGTCTCGTATGGGGAACACTGAAGCTTTCTTT
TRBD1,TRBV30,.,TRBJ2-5,CAWSPTGGQETQYF,TGTGCCTGGAGTCCGACAGGGGGCCAAGAGACCCAGTACTTC
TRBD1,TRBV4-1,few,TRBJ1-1,CASSQDGATGLWTFF,TGCGCCAGCAGCCAAGATGGGGCGACAGGGCTCTGGACTTTCTTT
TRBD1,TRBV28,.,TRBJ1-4,CASSSTRQGGAWNEKLFF,TGTGCCAGCAGTTCCACTCGCCAGGGGGGGGCGTGGAATGAAAAACTGTTTTTT
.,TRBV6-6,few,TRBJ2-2,CASSLQRNVNTGELFF,TGTGCCAGCAGTCTACAGAGAAACGTAAACACCGGGGAGCTGTTTTTT
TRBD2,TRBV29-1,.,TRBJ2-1,CSVEPGLAGGREQFF,TGCAGCGTTGAGCCGGGACTAGCGGGAGGTAGAGAGCAGTTCTTC
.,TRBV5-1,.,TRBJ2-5,CASSLGQGIVETQYF,TGCGCCAGCAGCTTGGGGCAGGGTATCGTAGAGACCCAGTACTTC
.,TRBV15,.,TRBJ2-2,CATSRSGLNTGELFF,TGTGCCACCAGCAGATCTGGACTGAACACCGGGGAGCTGTTTTTT
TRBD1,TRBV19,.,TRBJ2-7,CASSIGQGARLEQYF,TGTGCCAGTAGTATAGGACAGGGGGCGCGGCTCGAGCAGTACTTC